A selection of T cell receptor beta chains follows, all from one sample in a study of T cells in Graves' hyperthyroidism and ophthalmopathy. TCRdb called the multiplex PCR reads again in MiXCR, with one record for every CDR3 protein. The repertoire holds 500,000 to 700,000 distinct CDR3 sequences, 16% seen once, with roughly 18% in the top ten. The material sequenced was blood. All receptors derive from a woman aged 18-35 years with Graves' hyperthyroidism. The CDR3 runs from the conserved cysteine through the conserved F or W. A D gene is named only where the DNA matches it firmly. Only part of the rows carry a size: once, few, many, or a class if the clone is expanded.

d_call,j_call,clone_size,v_call,cdr3_length,cdr3_nt,cdr3_aa
TRBD1,TRBJ2-3,few,TRBV6-1,15,TGTGCCAGCAGCCCAAGACAGGGGATAGGGGATACGCAGTATTTT,CASSPRQGIGDTQYF
NA,TRBJ1-1,many,TRBV28,16,TGTGCCAGCAGTTTATGGCCGGACGCCTCCGACACTGAAGCTTTCTTT,CASSLWPDASDTEAFF
NA,TRBJ1-1,many,TRBV28,14,TGTGCCAGCAGGCTCCGGACAGAGAACACTGAAGCTTTCTTT,CASRLRTENTEAFF
TRBD2,TRBJ2-7,many,TRBV6-2/TRBV6-3,13,TGTGCCAGCAGTCTAGCGGGAGTCTACGAGCAGTACTTC,CASSLAGVYEQYF
NA,TRBJ1-6,NA,TRBV5-1,13,TGCGCCAGCAGCTTTGGCCCCAATTCACCCCTCCACTTT,CASSFGPNSPLHF
TRBD2,TRBJ2-1,NA,TRBV7-9,15,TGTGCCAGCAGTCTTAGCGGGAGACGTGACAATGAGCAGTTCTTC,CASSLSGRRDNEQFF
NA,TRBJ2-1,many,TRBV11-2,15,TGTGCCAGCAGCTTAGGGCTTCCTCTCTACAATGAGCAGTTCTTC,CASSLGLPLYNEQFF
NA,TRBJ1-2,many,TRBV12-3/TRBV12-4,14,TGTGCCAGCAGTTTAGCGGCAGGGAGGGATGGCTACACCTTC,CASSLAAGRDGYTF
TRBD2,TRBJ2-2,NA,TRBV5-4,17,TGTGCCAGCAGCTCGGGACTAGCGGGAGCCCTGACCGGGGAGCTGTTTTTT,CASSSGLAGALTGELFF
NA,TRBJ1-3,NA,TRBV6-5,17,TGTGCCAGCAGTTACTCGGTAGGGGATGGCTCTGGAAACACCATATATTTT,CASSYSVGDGSGNTIYF
TRBD1,TRBJ2-1,few,TRBV5-6,15,TGTGCCAGCAGCTTGGTCCGGACAGGGGGCAATGAGCAGTTCTTC,CASSLVRTGGNEQFF
TRBD2,TRBJ2-5,many,TRBV20-1,15,TGCAGTGCTAGACCCCGGGACTACAACCAAGAGACCCAGTACTTC,CSARPRDYNQETQYF
NA,TRBJ2-2,NA,TRBV20-1,12,TGCAGTGCCCTTGGGGACACCGGGGAGCTGTTTTTT,CSALGDTGELFF
NA,TRBJ1-1,few,TRBV6-5,13,TGTGCCAGCAGTTACTCGTCCTTGAGGGAAGCTTTCTTT,CASSYSSLREAFF
NA,TRBJ2-1,NA,TRBV7-9,14,TGTGCCAGCAGCCCAGACGCCAGGACTTGGGAGCAGTTCTTC,CASSPDARTWEQFF
TRBD1,TRBJ2-5,few,TRBV6-1,17,TGTGCCAACAAACCTAAGACAGGGGGCCGGTACCAAGAGACCCAGTACTTC,CANKPKTGGRYQETQYF
TRBD2,TRBJ2-1,few,TRBV5-1,16,TGCGCCAGCAGCTTGGAGGGACTAGCGGGATACAATGAGCAGTTCTTC,CASSLEGLAGYNEQFF
NA,TRBJ2-3,many,TRBV6-5,17,TGTGCCAGCAGTTACTCGAGCAAGGACTTTCGGCAGGATACGCAGTATTTT,CASSYSSKDFRQDTQYF
NA,TRBJ2-7,once,TRBV20-1,13,TGCAGTGCTAGACGGGATCCGCGTCTGGAGCAGTACTTC,CSARRDPRLEQYF
TRBD1,TRBJ1-5,few,TRBV29-1,18,TGCAGCGTTGAGCGTTTTAGTCCACAGGGGCGCAGCAATCAGCCCCAGCATTTT,CSVERFSPQGRSNQPQHF
TRBD2,TRBJ2-1,NA,TRBV20-1,12,TGCAGTGCCCTCAGCGGGGGGTTTCGGCAGTTCTTC,CSALSGGFRQFF
TRBD1,TRBJ1-5,NA,TRBV6-5,14,TGTGCCAGCAGTCACGGACAGGGGACACAGCCCCAGCATTTT,CASSHGQGTQPQHF
TRBD1,TRBJ1-5,few,TRBV20-1,14,TGCAGTGCTGAACCGGGACAGGGTCATCAGCCCCAGCATTTT,CSAEPGQGHQPQHF
TRBD1,TRBJ1-4,NA,TRBV7-9,16,TGTGCCAGCAGGCGAACAGGGGCAACAACTAATGAAAAACTGTTTTTT,CASRRTGATTNEKLFF
NA,TRBJ2-2,few,TRBV7-2,14,TGTGCCAGCAGCTTACAGGGGTTCACCGGGGAGCTGTTTTTT,CASSLQGFTGELFF
NA,TRBJ2-3,NA,TRBV12-3/TRBV12-4,14,TGTGCCAGCAGAAAGGACAGAAGCACAGATACGCAGTATTTT,CASRKDRSTDTQYF
NA,TRBJ1-1,NA,TRBV20-1,14,TGCAGTGCAAAACAGGGCTGGGAGAACACTGAAGCTTTCTTT,CSAKQGWENTEAFF
TRBD1,TRBJ1-6,many,TRBV20-1,15,TGCAGTGCTAGGATCGGACAGGGTCCTAATTCACCCCTCCACTTT,CSARIGQGPNSPLHF
NA,TRBJ1-3,NA,TRBV15,15,TGTGCCACCAGCACGGACAATTTCTCTGGAAACACCATATATTTT,CATSTDNFSGNTIYF
TRBD1,TRBJ2-7,NA,TRBV28,15,TGTGCCAGCAGTTTTCCCGGGACAGGGTCCTACGAGCAGTACTTC,CASSFPGTGSYEQYF
TRBD1,TRBJ1-1,many,TRBV11-2,17,TGTGCCAGCAGCCCGACCCGGGACAGGGTAGTCGTGACTGAAGCTTTCTTT,CASSPTRDRVVVTEAFF